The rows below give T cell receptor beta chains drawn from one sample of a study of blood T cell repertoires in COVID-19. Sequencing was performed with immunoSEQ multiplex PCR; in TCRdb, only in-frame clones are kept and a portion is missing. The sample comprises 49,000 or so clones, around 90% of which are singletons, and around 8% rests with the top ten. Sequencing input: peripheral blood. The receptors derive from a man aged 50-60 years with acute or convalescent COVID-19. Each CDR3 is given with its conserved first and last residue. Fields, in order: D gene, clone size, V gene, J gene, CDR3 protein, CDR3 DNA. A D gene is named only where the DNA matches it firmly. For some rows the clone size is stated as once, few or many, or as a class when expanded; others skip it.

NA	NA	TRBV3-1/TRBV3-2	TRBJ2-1	CASSQDLVTNEQFF	TGTGCCAGCAGCCAAGATCTCGTTACAAATGAGCAGTTCTTC
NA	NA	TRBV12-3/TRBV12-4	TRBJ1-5	CASSAVAPQPQHF	TGTGCCAGCAGTGCCGTGGCCCCCCAGCCCCAGCATTTT
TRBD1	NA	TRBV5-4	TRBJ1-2	CASSPGGNVNYGYTF	TGTGCCAGCAGCCCAGGGGGCAATGTTAACTATGGCTACACCTTC
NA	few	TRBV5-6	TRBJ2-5	CASSLGGTQETQYF	TGTGCCAGCAGCTTGGGGGGGACACAAGAGACCCAGTACTTC
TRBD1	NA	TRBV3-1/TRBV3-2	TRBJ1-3	CASGQAGNTIYF	TGTGCCAGCGGACAGGCCGGGAACACCATATATTTT
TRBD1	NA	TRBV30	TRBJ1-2	CAWSRGQNYGYTF	TGTGCCTGGTCCCGGGGACAGAACTATGGCTACACCTTC
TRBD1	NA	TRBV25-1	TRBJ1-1	CASSRQGNTEAFF	TGTGCCAGCAGTAGACAGGGAAACACTGAAGCTTTCTTT
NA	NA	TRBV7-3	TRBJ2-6	CASSPGVSGANVLTF	TGTGCCAGCAGCCCCGGGGTCTCTGGGGCCAACGTCCTGACTTTC
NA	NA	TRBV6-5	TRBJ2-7	CASDRQSADYEQYF	TGTGCCAGTGACAGGCAGTCTGCTGACTACGAGCAGTACTTC
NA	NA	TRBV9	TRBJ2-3	CASSVDLGRTDTQYF	TGTGCCAGCAGCGTAGACCTAGGCCGCACAGATACGCAGTATTTT
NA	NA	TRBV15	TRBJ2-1	CATSVGGSSYNEQFF	TGTGCCACCAGCGTCGGGGGAAGCTCCTACAATGAGCAGTTCTTC
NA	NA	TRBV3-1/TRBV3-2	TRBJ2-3	CASSHYGEDTQYF	TGTGCCAGCAGCCATTACGGAGAGGATACGCAGTATTTT
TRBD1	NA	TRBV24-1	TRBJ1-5	CAPRDSPSGQPQHF	TGTGCCCCTCGGGACAGCCCATCGGGTCAGCCCCAGCATTTT
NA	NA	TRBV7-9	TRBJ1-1	CASSLGGGGGTEAFF	TGTGCCAGCAGCTTAGGGGGTGGGGGAGGCACTGAAGCTTTCTTT
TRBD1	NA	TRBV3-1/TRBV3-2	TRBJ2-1	CASSQEGGGEQFF	TGTGCCAGCAGCCAAGAAGGGGGCGGGGAGCAGTTCTTC
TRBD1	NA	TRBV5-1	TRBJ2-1	CASSTGDREQFF	TGCGCCAGCAGCACCGGGGACAGGGAGCAGTTCTTC
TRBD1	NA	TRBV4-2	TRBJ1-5	CASSQQGAGDQPQHF	TGTGCCAGCAGCCAACAGGGGGCGGGGGATCAGCCCCAGCATTTT
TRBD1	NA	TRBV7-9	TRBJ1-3	CASRPRDRLRDTIYF	TGTGCCAGCAGGCCCCGGGACAGGCTCAGGGACACCATATATTTT
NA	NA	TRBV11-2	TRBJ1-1	CASSQIILVNTEAFF	TGTGCCAGCAGCCAGATTATATTGGTGAACACTGAAGCTTTCTTT
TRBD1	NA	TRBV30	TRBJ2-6	CAWGGTGGLSSGANVLTF	TGTGCCTGGGGAGGGACAGGGGGCCTTAGCTCTGGGGCCAACGTCCTGACTTTC
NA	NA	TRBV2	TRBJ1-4	CASSVSGLGEKLFF	TGTGCCAGCAGTGTATCAGGGCTTGGCGAAAAACTGTTTTTT
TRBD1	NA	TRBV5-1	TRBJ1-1	CASSWDRDTEAFF	TGCGCCAGCAGCTGGGACAGAGACACTGAAGCTTTCTTT
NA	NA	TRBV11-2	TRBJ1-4	CASSVQGSEKLFF	TGTGCCAGCAGCGTCCAGGGGAGCGAAAAACTGTTTTTT
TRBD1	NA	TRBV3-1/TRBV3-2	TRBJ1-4	CASSQSGTGYEKLFF	TGTGCCAGCAGCCAATCCGGGACAGGGTATGAAAAACTGTTTTTT
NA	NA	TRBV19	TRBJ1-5	CASSPQGLNQPQHF	TGTGCCAGTAGCCCACAGGGATTAAATCAGCCCCAGCATTTT
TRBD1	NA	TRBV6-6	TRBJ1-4	CASSYPGQTNEKLFF	TGTGCCAGCAGTTACCCGGGACAGACTAATGAAAAACTGTTTTTT
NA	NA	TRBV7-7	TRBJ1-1	CASSQIPGGDTEAFF	TGTGCCAGCAGCCAAATCCCGGGAGGGGACACTGAAGCTTTCTTT
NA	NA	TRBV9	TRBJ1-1	CASSSQGSNTEAFF	TGTGCCAGCAGCTCCCAGGGGTCGAACACTGAAGCTTTCTTT
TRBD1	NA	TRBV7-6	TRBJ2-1	CASGLRTGVYNEQFF	TGTGCCAGCGGCCTTAGGACAGGGGTCTACAATGAGCAGTTCTTC
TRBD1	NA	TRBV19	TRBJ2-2	CASRDRAEGTGELFF	TGTGCCAGTAGGGACAGGGCGGAGGGCACCGGGGAGCTGTTTTTT
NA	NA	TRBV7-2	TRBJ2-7	CASSPQVSLYEQYF	TGTGCCAGCAGCCCACAGGTATCCCTCTACGAGCAGTACTTC
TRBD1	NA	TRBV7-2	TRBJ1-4	CASSPDREGRKLFF	TGTGCCAGCAGCCCGGACAGGGAAGGTCGAAAACTGTTTTTT
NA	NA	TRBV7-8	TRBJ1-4	CASSRGESYEKLFF	TGTGCCAGCAGCCGGGGCGAAAGCTACGAAAAACTGTTTTTT
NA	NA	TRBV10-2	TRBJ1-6	CASSEKPTVSPLHF	TGCGCCAGCAGTGAGAAACCCACGGTTTCACCCCTCCACTTT
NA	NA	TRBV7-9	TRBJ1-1	CASSLGRTASAEAFF	TGTGCCAGCAGCTTAGGGAGGACGGCGTCGGCTGAAGCTTTCTTT
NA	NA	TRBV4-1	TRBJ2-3	CASSHRDRPSTDTQYF	TGCGCCAGCAGCCACCGAGACAGGCCTTCCACAGATACGCAGTATTTT
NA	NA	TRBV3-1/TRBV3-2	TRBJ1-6	CASSPGQNDNSPLHF	TGTGCCAGCAGCCCCGGACAGAACGATAATTCACCCCTCCACTTT
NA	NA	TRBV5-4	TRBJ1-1	CASSVDSYTEAFF	TGTGCCAGCAGCGTGGACAGTTACACTGAAGCTTTCTTT
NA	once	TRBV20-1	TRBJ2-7	CSASLAYEQYF	TGCAGTGCTAGCCTGGCTTACGAGCAGTACTTC